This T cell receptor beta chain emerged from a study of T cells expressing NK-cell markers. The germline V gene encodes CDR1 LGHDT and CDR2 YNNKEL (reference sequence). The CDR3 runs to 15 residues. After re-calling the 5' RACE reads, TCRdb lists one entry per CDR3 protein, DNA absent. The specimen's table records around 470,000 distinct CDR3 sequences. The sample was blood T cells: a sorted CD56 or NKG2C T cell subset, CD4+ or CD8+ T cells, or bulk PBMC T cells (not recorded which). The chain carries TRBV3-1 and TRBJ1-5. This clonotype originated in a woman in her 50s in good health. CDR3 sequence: CASSPGRGEFQPQHF. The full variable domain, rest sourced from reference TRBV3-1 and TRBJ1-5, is DTAVSQTPKYLVTQMGNDKSIKCEQNLGHDTMYWYKQDSKKFLKIMFSYNNKELIINETVPNRFSPKSPDKAHLNLHINSLELGDSAVYFCASSPGRGEFQPQHFGDGTRLSIL.